The clone carrying this T cell receptor (beta chain) was seen at least ten times. The antigen is not known. This record belongs to a study of neurological immune-mediated disorders. Study findings and constraints: The repertoires of 18 of 34 multiple sclerosis patients fell into one related-CDR3 cluster (a possible signature) under phylogenetic grouping. The multiple sclerosis repertoire cluster had no clinical or MRI feature associated with it.

A single record per CDR3 protein comes from TCRdb applying MiXCR to the 5' RACE reads. The table includes 50,000 to 85,000 distinct CDR3 sequences, less than 5.5% detected once. Unsorted libraries were generated from 2 million PBMCs held at -80 degrees C. V lost 2 bases to trimming and J lost 5 bases, with 14 bases between them. This CDR3 comprises 15 residues. Germline values: CDR1 SGHTA, CDR2 FQGTGA. Sequencing used PBMCs. V gene TRBV7-3 combines with J gene TRBJ2-3, with D unclear. The clonotype comes from a woman in her twenties or thirties with multiple sclerosis. The CDR3 sequence: CASSLWSRQGDTQYF. The CDR3 nucleotides read TGTGCCAGCAGCTTATGGAGCCGCCAAGGAGATACGCAGTATTTT.